Following are 2 T cell receptor beta chains from one sample sequenced in a study of radiotherapy plus CTLA-4 blockade in lung cancer. Only in-frame clones appear in the TCRdb table, and some are missing; sequencing was by immunoSEQ multiplex PCR. The table has 65,000 to 85,000 clones, approximately 73% seen once. This material consisted of peripheral blood, taken from a patient treated with radiotherapy plus ipilimumab. The receptor source for this set is a human donor with non-small cell lung cancer whose response to radiotherapy plus ipilimumab could not be evaluated.

The chain couples TRBV14 to TRBJ2-7; TRBD1 aligns across 8 bases. The V and J ends lost 6 bases and 3 bases, in that order; junction bases with no gene match: 7. The V gene's germline CDR1 is SGHDN and CDR2 FVKESK. The CDR3 has 14 amino acids. CDR3 coding DNA: TGTGCCAGCAGTCCCTGGACAGGGTACTACGAGCAGTACTTC. Translating gives CASSPWTGYYEQYF.

This chain uses TRBV27 with TRBJ2-1; 10 positions agree with TRBD2. Germline CDR1 reads MNHEY; CDR2 reads SMNVEV (reference sequence). This CDR3 comprises 15 residues. V lost 6 bases to trimming and J lost 0 bases; unmatched junction nucleotides: 2. CDR3 bases: TGTGCCAGCAGACTAGCGGGGAACTCCTACAATGAGCAGTTCTTC. Translated: CASRLAGNSYNEQFF.